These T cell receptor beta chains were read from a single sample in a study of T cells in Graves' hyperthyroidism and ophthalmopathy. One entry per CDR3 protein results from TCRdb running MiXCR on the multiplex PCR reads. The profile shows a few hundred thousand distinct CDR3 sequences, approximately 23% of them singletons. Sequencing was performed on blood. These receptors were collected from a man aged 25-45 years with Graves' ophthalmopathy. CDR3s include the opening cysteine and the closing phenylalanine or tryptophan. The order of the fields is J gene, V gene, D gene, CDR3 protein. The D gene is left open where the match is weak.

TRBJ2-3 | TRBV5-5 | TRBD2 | CASSTRLAGGAQYF
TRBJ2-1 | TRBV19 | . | CASTLKQGLGYNEQFF
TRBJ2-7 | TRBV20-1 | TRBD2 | CSAREYAGAGYEQYF
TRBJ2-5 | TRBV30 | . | CAWSARGRPETQYF
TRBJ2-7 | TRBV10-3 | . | CAISELRWDSYEQYF
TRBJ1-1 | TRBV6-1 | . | CASSRGSWTEAFF
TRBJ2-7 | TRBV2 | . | CASRSRVHEQYF
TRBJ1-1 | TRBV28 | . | CASNLSTYGTNTEAFF
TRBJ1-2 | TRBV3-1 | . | CASSQEDLDSRYYGYTF
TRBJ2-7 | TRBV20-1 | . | CSARDLAESSYEQYF
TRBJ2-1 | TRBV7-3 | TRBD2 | CASSLGLAGSIDEQFF
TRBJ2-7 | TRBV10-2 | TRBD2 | CASRDSGRAYEQYF
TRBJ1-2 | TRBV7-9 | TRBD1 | CASSYPDRGHGYTF
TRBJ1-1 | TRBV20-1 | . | CSAAPIEARTEAFF
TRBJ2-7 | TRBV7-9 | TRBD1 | CASSQTGGSYEQYF
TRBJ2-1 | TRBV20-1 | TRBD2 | CSASPPFGGGRADEQFF
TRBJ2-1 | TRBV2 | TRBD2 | CASSGIFGLVDNEQFF
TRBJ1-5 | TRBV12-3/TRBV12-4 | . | CASSLTSNQPQHF
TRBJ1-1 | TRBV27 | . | CASSLSLMGTEAFF
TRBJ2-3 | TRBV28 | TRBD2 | CASRTSGLDGTDTQYF
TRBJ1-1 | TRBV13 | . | CASSILRLNTEAFF
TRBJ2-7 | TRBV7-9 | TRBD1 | CASTVTGATYEQYF
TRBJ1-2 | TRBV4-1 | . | CASSQEVGGELNYGYTF
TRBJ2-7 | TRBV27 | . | CASSFLRKTAYEQYF
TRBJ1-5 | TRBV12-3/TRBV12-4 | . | CASSGGAYSNQPQHF
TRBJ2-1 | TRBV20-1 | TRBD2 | CSAGGGLAGSDEQFF
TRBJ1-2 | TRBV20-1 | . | CSASTGYTF
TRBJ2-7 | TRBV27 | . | CASSQTLASPPYEQYF
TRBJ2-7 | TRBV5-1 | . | CASSAQTGEQYF
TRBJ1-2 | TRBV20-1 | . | CSARPGEGYTF
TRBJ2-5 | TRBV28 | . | CASSFGETQYF
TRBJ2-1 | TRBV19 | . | CASSAPSNEQFF
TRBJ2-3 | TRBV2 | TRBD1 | CASSERTGGRGDTQYF
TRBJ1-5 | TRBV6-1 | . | CASSETQVQPQHF
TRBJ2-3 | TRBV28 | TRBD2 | CASSLRSGRVAGHVADTQYF
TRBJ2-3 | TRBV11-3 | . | CASSWSTDTQYF
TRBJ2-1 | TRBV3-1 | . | CASSAYGSEQFF
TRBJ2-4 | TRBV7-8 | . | CASSFGDAIQYF
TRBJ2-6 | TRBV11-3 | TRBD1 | CASTSRDRGMKGANVLTF
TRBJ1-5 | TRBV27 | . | CASSLEGGSNQPQHF
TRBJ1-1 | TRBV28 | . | CASDSPNTEAFF
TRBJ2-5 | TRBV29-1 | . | CSVEAPEHPLAQYF
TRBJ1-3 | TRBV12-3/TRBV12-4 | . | CASRSGSNTGNTIYF
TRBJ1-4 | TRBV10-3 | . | CAISEGTLATNEKLFF
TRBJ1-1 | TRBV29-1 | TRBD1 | CSVEMNRGMGAFF
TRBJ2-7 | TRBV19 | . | CASSSYWEYEQYF
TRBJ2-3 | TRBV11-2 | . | CASSLTLTQYF
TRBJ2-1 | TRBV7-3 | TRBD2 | CASSLKLAGNEQFF
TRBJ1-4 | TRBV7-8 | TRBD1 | CASSLPPDGTGNEKLFF
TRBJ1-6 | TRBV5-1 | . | CASSLVFAGNSPLHF
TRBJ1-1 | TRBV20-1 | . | CSARDPREGTEAFF
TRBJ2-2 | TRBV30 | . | CAWSAIPGANTGELFF
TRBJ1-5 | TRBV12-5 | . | CASGLNGQPNQPQHF
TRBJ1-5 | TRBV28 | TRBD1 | CASSYGQGNQPQHF
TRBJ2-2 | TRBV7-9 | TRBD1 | CASRLPGQAFTGELSF
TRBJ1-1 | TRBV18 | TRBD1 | CASSPGQGPNTEAFF
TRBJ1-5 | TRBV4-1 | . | CASSQAGRGNQPQHF
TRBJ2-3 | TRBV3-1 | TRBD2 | CASSQDAWTSGNTDTQYF
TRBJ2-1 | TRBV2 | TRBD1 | CASRGLGQGYNEQFF